The 29 T cell receptor beta chains in this list originate from one sample, sequenced in a study of T cell responses to AZD1222 COVID-19 vaccine. Profiled with immunoSEQ multiplex PCR; TCRdb holds only in-frame clones, not every one. The profile shows some 190,000 clones, about nine tenths of them singletons. Source: peripheral blood, taken 28 days after the second AZD1222 dose. Receptors were obtained from an adult who received the AZD1222 COVID-19 vaccine.

The CDR3 nucleotides read TGTGCCAGCAGTTTTCCAGCGGGAGGTCGCACAGATACGCAGTATTTT. Its translation is CASSFPAGGRTDTQYF. The gene calls are TRBV28 and TRBJ2-3, with 9 bases fitting TRBD2. There are 16 residues in the CDR3. Germline V gene data show CDR1 as MDHEN and CDR2 as SYDVKM. With 3 bases clipped from V and 1 base from J, the junction kept 5 bases outside the gene matches.

The chain couples TRBV28 to TRBJ2-4; D remains ambiguous. V lost 1 base, J lost 0 bases, and 10 bases lay in between. CDR1 and CDR2 from the germline V gene are MDHEN and SYDVKM. The CDR3 has 16 amino acids. The CDR3 loop is CASSLLLNKAKNIQYF. The DNA of the CDR3 is TGTGCCAGCAGTTTATTGTTGAACAAAGCCAAAAACATTCAGTACTTC.

The rearrangement uses TRBV7-2 and TRBJ2-1, with a possible D match to TRBD2 (7 bases). Germline-derived CDR1 and CDR2 are SGHTA and FQGNSA. There are 15 residues in the CDR3. The V gene lost 1 base and the J gene lost 7 bases, with 14 bases spanning the gap. The CDR3 reads CASSLVQGGGNEQFF. The CDR3, as DNA: TGTGCCAGCAGCTTAGTTCAGGGAGGGGGAAATGAGCAGTTCTTC.

The gene calls are TRBV20-1 and TRBJ1-2, with 12 bases aligning to TRBD1. V lost 3 bases and J lost 3; bases outside the gene matches: 5. Germline CDR1 and CDR2: DFQATT and SNEGSKA (reference sequence). The CDR3 sequence is 15 residues long. CDR3 DNA sequence: TGCAGTGCTAGTCGGGGACAGGGGGCCGACTATGGCTACACCTTC. Amino acid sequence: CSASRGQGADYGYTF.

CDR3 sequence (DNA): TGTGCCAGCAGCCTACAGGGATTGATGGCCGGGGAGCTGTTTTTT. This translates into CASSLQGLMAGELFF. This chain joins TRBV7-8 and TRBJ2-2, with D maybe TRBD1 (6 bases). Looked up from germline, CDR1 is SGHVS and CDR2 is FQNEAQ. Trimming stripped 5 bases from V and 6 bases from J, with 16 bases between. The CDR3 length is 15 residues.

The chain is built from TRBV5-1 and TRBJ2-7; TRBD2 agrees at 13 bases. The trim removed 4 bases at V and 2 bases at J, leaving 6 bases unmatched. The germline V gene has CDR1 SGHRS and CDR2 YFSETQ. The CDR3 is 16 residues long. For the CDR3, the DNA is TGCGCCAGCAGCCCAATGGGGACTAGCGGGACCTACGAGCAGTACTTC. This codes for CASSPMGTSGTYEQYF.

The rearrangement joins TRBV30 to TRBJ1-5; 7 nucleotides align to TRBD1. Germline CDR1 is GTSNPN and CDR2 is SVGIG (reference sequence). The CDR3 has 16 amino acids. Losses at the gene ends were 2 bases for V and 5 bases for J; bases not matched to a gene: 12. CDR3 region: CAWSLPPGQTYQPQHF. Here the CDR3 DNA reads TGTGCCTGGAGTCTCCCCCCGGGACAGACTTATCAGCCCCAGCATTTT.

The chain links TRBV29-1 to TRBJ2-3; 7 positions agree with TRBD2. The V and J ends lost 6 bases and 4 bases, in that order; junction bases with no gene match: 16. The CDR3 runs to 16 residues. Germline V lookup: CDR1 SQVTM, CDR2 ANQGSEA. The chain's CDR3 is CSVLDRRRGYADTQYF. As DNA, the CDR3 is TGCAGCGTATTGGATCGGAGGCGGGGGTACGCAGATACGCAGTATTTT.

The rearrangement uses TRBV19 and TRBJ1-4; perhaps TRBD1 as D (6 bases). With 7 bases removed from V and 2 bases from J, the gap between germline ends came to 11 bases. This CDR3 has 14 amino acids. Germline values: CDR1 LNHDA, CDR2 SQIVND (reference sequence). The CDR3 DNA sequence: TGTGCCAGTAACGGGGGGCCGACTAATGAAAAACTGTTTTTT. This translates into CASNGGPTNEKLFF.

This rearrangement joins TRBV29-1 to TRBJ2-6; 11 bases are a match to TRBD1. V lost 5 bases, J lost 1 base, and 4 bases stayed unmatched. The CDR3 consists of 16 residues. Germline CDR1 and CDR2: SQVTM and ANQGSEA. The CDR3 DNA follows: TGCAGCGTTTTGGGACAGGGGGTTTCTGGGGCCAACGTCCTGACTTTC. Amino acid sequence: CSVLGQGVSGANVLTF.

This clone was detected only once. CDR3 DNA: TGCGCCAGCAGCTTCGACAGAAGGGCCCTCCACTTT. It specifies CASSFDRRALHF. The chain has TRBV5-1 and TRBJ1-6, with TRBD1 as a possible D gene (5 bases). V was trimmed by 2 bases and J by 14 bases, leaving 11 bases between them. Germline CDR1 reads SGHRS; CDR2 reads YFSETQ. The CDR3 spans 12 residues. Filled out from reference TRBV5-1 and TRBJ1-6, the complete variable domain reads KAGVTQTPRYLIKTRGQQVTLSCSPISGHRSVSWYQQTPGQGLQFLFEYFSETQRNKGNFPGRFSGRQFSNSRSEMNVSTLELGDSALYLCASSFDRRALHFGNGTRLTVT.

V is TRBV6-5 and J is TRBJ1-1; no reliable D call. The CDR3 has 15 residues. Trimming took 0 bases from V and 1 from J, leaving 9 bases between them. The germline gives CDR1 MNHEY, CDR2 SVGAGI. CDR3: CASSYSRVTNTEAFF. The CDR3, as DNA: TGTGCCAGCAGTTACTCAAGGGTAACGAACACTGAAGCTTTCTTT.

Worth noting for this clone: Other DNA sequences from this sample encode an identical CDR3 as well. This sequence joins TRBV18 and TRBJ2-3; 14 nucleotides align to TRBD2. After removal of 3 bases from V and 3 bases from J, the junction contained 2 bases not matched to a gene. The V gene's germline CDR1 is KGHSH and CDR2 LQKENI. This CDR3 comprises 16 residues. CDR3 sequence (DNA): TGTGCCAGCTCACCTGGACTAGCGGGAGGAACAGATACGCAGTATTTT. It translates to CASSPGLAGGTDTQYF.

This clone occurred once. This chain uses TRBV19 with TRBJ1-2, with D perhaps TRBD1 (6 bases). Deletions cut 7 bases from V and 0 bases from J, with 9 bases between. Germline assignment: CDR1 LNHDA and CDR2 SQIVND (reference sequence). The length of the CDR3 is 13 residues. The CDR3 sequence is CASIGQPNYGYTF. For the CDR3, the DNA is TGTGCCAGTATCGGACAGCCTAACTATGGCTACACCTTC.

The chain is built from TRBV5-8 and TRBJ1-1; D might be TRBD1 (6 bases). The CDR3 runs 16 residues. The V end was cut by 4 bases, the J end by 0 bases, with 16 bases between. The V gene's germline CDR1 is SGHTS and CDR2 YDEGEE. In DNA form, the CDR3 reads TGTGCCAGCAGCCTCGATCGGGGGCAAATGAACACTGAAGCTTTCTTT. Translated: CASSLDRGQMNTEAFF.

The chain joins TRBV11-2 to TRBJ1-2, with D possibly matching TRBD1 (6 bases). Germline lookup yields CDR1 SGHAT and CDR2 FQNNGV. This CDR3 has 13 amino acids. Trimming took 2 bases from V and 8 from J, leaving 12 bases between them. CDR3 bases: TGTGCCAGCAGCTTATTCCCAGGGGACGGCTACACCTTC. Its protein is CASSLFPGDGYTF.

The genes are TRBV18 and TRBJ2-2, with 9 positions matching TRBD1. Unmatched junction bases numbered 8, after V lost 3 bases and J lost 6 bases. From germline, CDR1 is KGHSH and CDR2 LQKENI. This CDR3 has 16 residues. CDR3 region: CASSPRQGVTSGELFF. Written as DNA, the CDR3 is TGTGCCAGCTCACCTCGACAGGGGGTGACTTCCGGGGAGCTGTTTTTT.

The V call is TRBV9, the J call TRBJ2-7, with 9 bases lining up with TRBD2. Germline-derived CDR1 and CDR2 are SGDLS and YYNGEE. Trimming took 4 bases from V and 5 from J; bases not matched to a gene: 10. The CDR3 covers 15 residues. CDR3 residues: CASSSRLAETHEQYF. CDR3 sequence (DNA): TGTGCCAGCAGCTCTCGACTAGCGGAGACCCACGAGCAGTACTTC.

The rearrangement joins TRBV29-1 to TRBJ2-7, with D possibly matching TRBD1 (6 bases). Trimming stripped 0 bases from V and 4 bases from J, with 16 bases between. The CDR3 totals 15 residues. Germline CDR1 reads SQVTM; CDR2 reads ANQGSEA. CDR3 nucleotides: TGCAGCGTTGAAGATCTTACGGACAGACCGTACGAGCAGTACTTC. Its protein product is CSVEDLTDRPYEQYF.

This chain connects TRBV28 to TRBJ1-6, with 7 bases fitting TRBD1. After removal of 6 bases from V and 7 bases from J, the junction contained 12 bases not matched to a gene. The CDR3 totals 16 residues. Looked up from germline, CDR1 is MDHEN and CDR2 is SYDVKM. CDR3 sequence: CASSLGQAIPNSPLHF. Written as DNA, the CDR3 is TGTGCCAGCAGCCTTGGACAGGCAATCCCCAATTCACCCCTCCACTTT.

The chain uses TRBV10-1 and TRBJ1-5, with D possibly TRBD1 on 5 matching bases. Trimming took 6 bases from V and 7 from J, leaving 16 bases between them. CDR3 length equals 14 residues. Looked up from germline, CDR1 is WNHNN and CDR2 is SYGVQD (reference sequence). DNA of the CDR3: TGCGCCAGCAGGATCGGGGGGAGGCGACAGCCCCAGCATTTT. It specifies CASRIGGRRQPQHF.

This chain links TRBV5-4 with TRBJ2-1; 8 nucleotides line up with TRBD1. Germline loops: CDR1 SGHNT, CDR2 YYREEE (reference sequence). There are 15 residues in the CDR3. V trimming: 4 bases; J trimming: 0 bases; junction bases outside the gene matches: 3. CDR3 protein: CASSQGQGSYNEQFF. CDR3 bases: TGTGCCAGCAGCCAAGGACAGGGCTCCTACAATGAGCAGTTCTTC.

The rearrangement links TRBV13 to TRBJ2-7; D is unresolved. V gave up 4 bases and J gave up 7 bases, with 11 bases separating them. Germline V gene sequence: CDR1 PRHDT, CDR2 FYEKMQ (reference sequence). The CDR3 length is 12 residues. CDR3 DNA sequence: TGTGCCAGCAGCTCGCCTAACGGGGAGCAGTACTTC. Translated: CASSSPNGEQYF.

This chain connects TRBV27 to TRBJ1-6, with D unclear. The CDR3 totals 17 residues. V was pared by 4 bases and J by 2 bases, with 15 bases between. The germline V gene encodes CDR1 MNHEY and CDR2 SMNVEV (reference sequence). CDR3 in DNA: TGTGCCAGCAGTTCCCGTTCGGGCCGCACCTATAATTCACCCCTCCACTTT. It yields the protein CASSSRSGRTYNSPLHF.

To note about this clone: One end of the junction varies from germline; a read error may be responsible. The chain recombines TRBV7-2 with TRBJ1-1; no reliable D call. Germline-derived CDR1 and CDR2 are SGHTA and FQGNSA. The CDR3 runs 16 residues. The CDR3 DNA reads TGTGCCAGCAACTTAGCCGGTTCCCCTTGGAACACTGAAGCTTTCTTT. The encoded protein is CASNLAGSPWNTEAFF.

The rearrangement joins TRBV6-6 to TRBJ1-5, with 7 bases lining up with TRBD1. The trim removed 6 bases at V and 3 bases at J, leaving 5 bases unmatched. The CDR3 sequence is 14 residues long. Germline V lookup: CDR1 MNHNY, CDR2 SVGAGI (reference sequence). CDR3 DNA: TGTGCCAGCAGCCAGACAGGGAACAATCAGCCCCAGCATTTT. This sequence encodes CASSQTGNNQPQHF.

The chain links TRBV7-2 to TRBJ2-4; possibly TRBD1 for D (6 bases). CDR3 length equals 15 residues. Trimming removed 5 bases from V and 6 bases from J, with 17 bases in between. Germline CDR1 and CDR2: SGHTA and FQGNSA. The chain's CDR3 is CASSTGPGATNIQYF. In nucleotides, the CDR3 is TGTGCCAGCAGCACAGGGCCTGGGGCGACAAACATTCAGTACTTC.

The J gene is TRBJ1-6, the V gene TRBV4-2; TRBD1 agrees at 9 bases. V trimming: 4 bases; J trimming: 2 bases; junction bases outside the gene matches: 6. CDR3 size: 17 residues. Germline V lookup: CDR1 LGHNA, CDR2 YNFKEQ. The CDR3 nucleotides read TGTGCCAGCAGCCGACGGACAGGGGAGGCCTATAATTCACCCCTCCACTTT. This encodes CASSRRTGEAYNSPLHF.

This CDR3 is CASSRDRNTEAFF. CDR3 sequence (DNA): TGTGCCAGTAGTAGGGACAGGAACACTGAAGCTTTCTTT. V and J are TRBV19 and TRBJ1-1; TRBD1 agrees at 7 bases. The CDR3 is 13 residues long. Germline V gives CDR1 LNHDA, CDR2 SQIVND (reference sequence). J lost 1 base, V lost 4 bases, and 0 bases had no gene match.